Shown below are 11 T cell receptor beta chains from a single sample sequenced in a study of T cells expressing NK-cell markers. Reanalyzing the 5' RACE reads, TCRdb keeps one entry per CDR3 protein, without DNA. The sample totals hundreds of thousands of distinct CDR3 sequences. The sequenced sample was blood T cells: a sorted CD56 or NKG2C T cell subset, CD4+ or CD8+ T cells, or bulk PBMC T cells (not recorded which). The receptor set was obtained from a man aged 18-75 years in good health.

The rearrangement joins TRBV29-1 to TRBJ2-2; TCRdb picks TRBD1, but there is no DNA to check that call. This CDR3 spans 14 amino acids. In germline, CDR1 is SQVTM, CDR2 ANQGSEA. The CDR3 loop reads CSVDGGRSTGELFF.

The CDR3 region is CSARDQAGAAYGYTF. The chain links TRBV20-1 to TRBJ1-2. This CDR3 has 15 amino acids. The V gene's germline CDR1 is DFQATT and CDR2 SNEGSKA (reference sequence).

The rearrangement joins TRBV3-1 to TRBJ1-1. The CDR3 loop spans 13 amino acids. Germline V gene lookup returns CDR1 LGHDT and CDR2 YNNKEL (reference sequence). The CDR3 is CASRFGPRTEAFF.

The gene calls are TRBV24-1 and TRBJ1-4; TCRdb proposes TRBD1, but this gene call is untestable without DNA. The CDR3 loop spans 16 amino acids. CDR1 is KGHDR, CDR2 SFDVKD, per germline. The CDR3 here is CATSGATPLEEEKLFF.

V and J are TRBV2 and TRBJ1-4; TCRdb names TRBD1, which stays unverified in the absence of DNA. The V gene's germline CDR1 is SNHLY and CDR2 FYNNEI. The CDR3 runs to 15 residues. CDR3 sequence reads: CASSELVQGAEKLFF.

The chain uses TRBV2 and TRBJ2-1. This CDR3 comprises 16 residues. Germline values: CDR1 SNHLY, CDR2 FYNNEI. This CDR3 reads CASSHGRGGSYNEQFF.

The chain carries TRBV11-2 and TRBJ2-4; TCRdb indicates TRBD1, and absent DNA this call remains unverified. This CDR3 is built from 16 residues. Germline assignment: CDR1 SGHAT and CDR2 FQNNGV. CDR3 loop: CASRTTGPLAKNIQYF.

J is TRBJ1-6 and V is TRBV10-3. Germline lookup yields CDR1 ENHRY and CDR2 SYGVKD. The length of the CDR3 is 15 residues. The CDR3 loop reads CAISEGASYNSPLHF.

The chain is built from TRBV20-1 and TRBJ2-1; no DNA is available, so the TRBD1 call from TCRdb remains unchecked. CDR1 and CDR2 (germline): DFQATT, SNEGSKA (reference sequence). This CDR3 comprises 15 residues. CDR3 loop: CSASKDRQEWNEQFF.

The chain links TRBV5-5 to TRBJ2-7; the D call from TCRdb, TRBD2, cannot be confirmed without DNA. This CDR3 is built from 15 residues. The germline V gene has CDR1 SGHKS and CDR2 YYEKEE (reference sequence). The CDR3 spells CASSLGQEGFYEQYF.

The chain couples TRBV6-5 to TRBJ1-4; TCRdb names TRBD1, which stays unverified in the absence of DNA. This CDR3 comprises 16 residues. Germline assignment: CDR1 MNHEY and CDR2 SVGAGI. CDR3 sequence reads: CASSYSMGQGGEKLFF.